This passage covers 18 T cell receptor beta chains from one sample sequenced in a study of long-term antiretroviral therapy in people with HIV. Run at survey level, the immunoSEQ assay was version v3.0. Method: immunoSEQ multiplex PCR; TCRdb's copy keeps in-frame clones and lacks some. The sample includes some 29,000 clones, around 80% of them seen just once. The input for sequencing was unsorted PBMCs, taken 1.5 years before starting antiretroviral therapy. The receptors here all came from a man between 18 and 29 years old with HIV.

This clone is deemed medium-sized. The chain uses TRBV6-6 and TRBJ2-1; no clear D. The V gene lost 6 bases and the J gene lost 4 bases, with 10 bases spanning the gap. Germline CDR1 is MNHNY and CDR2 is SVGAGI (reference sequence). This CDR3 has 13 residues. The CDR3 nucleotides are TGTGCCAGCAGCCCTGACCAGTACAATGAGCAGTTCTTC. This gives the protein CASSPDQYNEQFF.

The CDR3 DNA is TGTGCCAGCAGTTCCAACAGGGGTAACACTGAAGCTTTCTTT. This translates into CASSSNRGNTEAFF. V is TRBV7-9 and J is TRBJ1-1; 7 bases map to TRBD1. Germline V lookup: CDR1 SEHNR, CDR2 FQNEAQ (reference sequence). CDR3 length: 14 amino acids. Unmatched junction bases numbered 6, after V lost 6 bases and J lost 2 bases.

As DNA, the CDR3 is TGTGCCAGCTCACCCGCCGGGACTAGCGGGGGTGGAGATACGCAGTATTTT. Protein product: CASSPAGTSGGGDTQYF. The chain has TRBV18 and TRBJ2-3; TRBD2 matches 14 bases. Germline V gene lookup returns CDR1 KGHSH and CDR2 LQKENI. This CDR3 spans 17 amino acids. The junction had 7 bases not matched to a gene; V was cut back by 3 bases and J by 5 bases.

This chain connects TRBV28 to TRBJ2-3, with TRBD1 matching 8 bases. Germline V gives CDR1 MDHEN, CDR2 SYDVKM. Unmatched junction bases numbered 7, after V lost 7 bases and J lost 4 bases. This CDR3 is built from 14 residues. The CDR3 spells CASNGQGASDTQYF. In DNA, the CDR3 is TGTGCCAGCAATGGTCAGGGGGCCTCAGATACGCAGTATTTT.

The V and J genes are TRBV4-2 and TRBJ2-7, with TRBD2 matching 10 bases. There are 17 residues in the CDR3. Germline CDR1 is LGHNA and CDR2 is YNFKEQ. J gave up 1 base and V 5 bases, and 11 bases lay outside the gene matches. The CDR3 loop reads CASSEREGSANSYEQYF. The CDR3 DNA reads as TGTGCCAGCAGCGAGCGGGAGGGTTCGGCTAATTCCTACGAGCAGTACTTC.

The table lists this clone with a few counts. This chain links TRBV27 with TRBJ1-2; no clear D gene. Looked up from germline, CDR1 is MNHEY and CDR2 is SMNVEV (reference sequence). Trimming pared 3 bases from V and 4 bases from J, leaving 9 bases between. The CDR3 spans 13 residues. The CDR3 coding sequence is TGTGCCAGCAGTTTCTCCGGGAGCTATGGCTACACCTTC. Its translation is CASSFSGSYGYTF.

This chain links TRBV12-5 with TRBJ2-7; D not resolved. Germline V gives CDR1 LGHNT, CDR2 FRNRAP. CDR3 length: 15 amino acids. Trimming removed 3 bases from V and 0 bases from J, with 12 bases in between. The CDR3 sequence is CASGFGRHSSYEQYF. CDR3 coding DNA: TGTGCTAGTGGTTTTGGTCGACACAGCTCCTACGAGCAGTACTTC.

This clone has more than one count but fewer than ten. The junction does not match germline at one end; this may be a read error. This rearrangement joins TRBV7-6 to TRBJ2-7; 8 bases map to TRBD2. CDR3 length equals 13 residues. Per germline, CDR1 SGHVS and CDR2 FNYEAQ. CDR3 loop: CASSLAGSYEQYF. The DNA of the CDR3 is TGTGCCAGCAGCCTAGCGGGCAGCTACGAGCAGTACTTC.

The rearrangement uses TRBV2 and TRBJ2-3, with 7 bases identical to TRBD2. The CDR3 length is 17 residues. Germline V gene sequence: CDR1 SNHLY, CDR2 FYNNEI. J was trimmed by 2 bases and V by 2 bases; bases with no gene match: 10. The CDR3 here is CASSESGLFPYTDTQYF. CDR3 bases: TGTGCCAGCAGTGAATCGGGACTATTTCCCTACACAGATACGCAGTATTTT.

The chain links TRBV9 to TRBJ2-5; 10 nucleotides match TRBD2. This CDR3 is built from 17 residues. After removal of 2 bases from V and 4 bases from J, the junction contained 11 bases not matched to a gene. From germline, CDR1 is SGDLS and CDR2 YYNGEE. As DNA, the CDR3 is TGTGCCAGCAGCGTTTTCAGCGGGGGGGCCAGGGGAGAGACCCAGTACTTC. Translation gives CASSVFSGGARGETQYF. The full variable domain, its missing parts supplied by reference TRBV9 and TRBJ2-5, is DSGVTQTPKHLITATGQRVTLRCSPRSGDLSVYWYQQSLDQGLQFLIQYYNGEERAKGNILERFSAQQFPDLHSELNLSSLELGDSALYFCASSVFSGGARGETQYFGPGTRLLVL.

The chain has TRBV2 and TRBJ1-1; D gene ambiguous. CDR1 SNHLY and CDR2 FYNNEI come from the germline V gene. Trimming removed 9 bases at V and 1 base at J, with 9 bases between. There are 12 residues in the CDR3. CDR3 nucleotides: TGTGCCAGGGAGGATGGGAACACTGAAGCTTTCTTT. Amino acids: CAREDGNTEAFF.

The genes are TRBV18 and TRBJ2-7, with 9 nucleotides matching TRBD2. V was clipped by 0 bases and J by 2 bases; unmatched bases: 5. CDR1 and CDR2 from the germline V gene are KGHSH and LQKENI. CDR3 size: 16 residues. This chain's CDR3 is CASSPPLSGSPYEQYF. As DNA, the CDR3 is TGTGCCAGCTCACCACCTCTTAGCGGGAGCCCCTACGAGCAGTACTTC.

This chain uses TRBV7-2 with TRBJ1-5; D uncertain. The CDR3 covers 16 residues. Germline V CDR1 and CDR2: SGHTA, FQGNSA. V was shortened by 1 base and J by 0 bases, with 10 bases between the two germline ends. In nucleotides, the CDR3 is TGTGCCAGCAGCTTAGTTGGACCCTCTAGCAATCAGCCCCAGCATTTT. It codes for CASSLVGPSSNQPQHF.

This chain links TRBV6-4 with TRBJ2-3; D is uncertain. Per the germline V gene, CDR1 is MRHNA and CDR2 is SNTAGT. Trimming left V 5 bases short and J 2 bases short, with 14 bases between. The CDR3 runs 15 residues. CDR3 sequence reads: CASSRTSSPTDTQYF. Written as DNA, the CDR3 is TGTGCCAGCAGTCGGACCAGCTCCCCCACAGATACGCAGTATTTT.

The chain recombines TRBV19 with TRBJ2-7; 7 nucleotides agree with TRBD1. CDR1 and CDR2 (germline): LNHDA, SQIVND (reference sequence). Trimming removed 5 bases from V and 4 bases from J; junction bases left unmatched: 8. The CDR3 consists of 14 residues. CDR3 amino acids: CASSDTGQLYEQYF. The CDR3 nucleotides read TGTGCCAGTAGTGATACGGGACAGCTATACGAGCAGTACTTC.

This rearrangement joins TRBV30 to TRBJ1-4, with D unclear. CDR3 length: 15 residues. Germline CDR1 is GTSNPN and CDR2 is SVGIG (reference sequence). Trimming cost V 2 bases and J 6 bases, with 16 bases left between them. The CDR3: CAWSTAEDGDEKLFF. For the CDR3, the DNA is TGTGCCTGGAGTACCGCCGAGGACGGTGATGAAAAACTGTTTTTT.

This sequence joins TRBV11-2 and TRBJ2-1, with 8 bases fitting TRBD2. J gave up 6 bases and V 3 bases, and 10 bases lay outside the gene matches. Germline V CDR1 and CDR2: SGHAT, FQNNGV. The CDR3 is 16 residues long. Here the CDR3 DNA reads TGTGCCAGCAGCTTGCGGGGGGCCACCGCCTTCAATGAGCAGTTCTTC. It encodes CASSLRGATAFNEQFF.

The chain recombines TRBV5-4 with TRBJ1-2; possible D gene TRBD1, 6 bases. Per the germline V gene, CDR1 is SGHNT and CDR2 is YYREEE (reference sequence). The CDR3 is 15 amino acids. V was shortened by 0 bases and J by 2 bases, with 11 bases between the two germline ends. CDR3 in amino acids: CASSLAVTGNYGYTF. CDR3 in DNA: TGTGCCAGCAGCTTGGCCGTCACAGGGAACTATGGCTACACCTTC. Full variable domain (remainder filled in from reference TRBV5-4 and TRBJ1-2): ETGVTQSPTHLIKTRGQQVTLRCSSQSGHNTVSWYQQALGQGPQFIFQYYREEENGRGNFPPRFSGLQFPNYSSELNVNALELDDSALYLCASSLAVTGNYGYTFGSGTRLTVV.